The rows below give T cell receptor beta chains drawn from one sample of a study of graft-versus-host responses after intestinal transplantation. Only in-frame clones appear in the TCRdb table, and some are missing; sequencing was by immunoSEQ multiplex PCR. The sample includes about 100,000 clones, 87% of them seen just once. These receptors' antigens are unknown. The input for sequencing was unstimulated CD4+ T cells sorted from spleen or lymph node cells, taken before transplant. These receptors were collected from a human donor who was the organ donor for an intestinal transplant. CDR3s include the opening cysteine and the closing phenylalanine or tryptophan. Each record gives: V gene, D gene, J gene, clone size, CDR3 DNA, CDR3 protein. A D gene is named only where the DNA matches it firmly. Not every row has a clone size; where given, it reads once, few, many or a size class.

>TRBV4-2|TRBD2|TRBJ2-3|once
TGTGCCAGCAGCCCCCGGCGGGGGAGCACAGATACGCAGTATTTT
CASSPRRGSTDTQYF
>TRBV10-3|NA|TRBJ1-2|NA
TGTGCCATCAGTGTGGAATATTTGGACAATGGCTACACCTTC
CAISVEYLDNGYTF
>TRBV7-2|TRBD1|TRBJ2-7|NA
TGTGCCAGCAGCAAGGGACAGGGTGCGCGAGAGCAGTACTTC
CASSKGQGAREQYF
>TRBV18|TRBD1|TRBJ2-1|once
TGTGCCAGCTCACAGGGGGCTGGGGTGAACAATGAGCAGTTCTTC
CASSQGAGVNNEQFF
>TRBV5-3|TRBD1|TRBJ2-7|NA
TGTGCCAGAAGCGCAGGAAGTCGGACAGGGGACTATGGTGGGGTCTACGAGCAGTACTTC
CARSAGSRTGDYGGVYEQYF
>TRBV28|NA|TRBJ2-1|NA
TGTGCCAGCGGGTACAACGGGGGTGGCTACAATGAGCAGTTCTTC
CASGYNGGGYNEQFF
>TRBV2|NA|TRBJ2-3|NA
TGTGCCAGCAGTGTCGGACCCAACACAGATACGCAGTATTTT
CASSVGPNTDTQYF
>TRBV6-4|NA|TRBJ2-7|NA
TGTGCCAGTAAGGACGGCGGACCCTACGAGCAGTACTTC
CASKDGGPYEQYF
>TRBV9|NA|TRBJ1-3|NA
TGTGCCAGCAGCGTAGCGACCCGGGGAAACACCATATATTTT
CASSVATRGNTIYF
>TRBV28|NA|TRBJ1-2|NA
TGTGCCAGCTCAGGGTATGGCTACACCTTC
CASSGYGYTF
>TRBV9|NA|TRBJ1-2|NA
TGTGCCAGCAGCGAACAGGGTAACTATGGCTACACCTTC
CASSEQGNYGYTF
>TRBV28|NA|TRBJ2-7|NA
TGTGCCAGCAGGCGCCTTATCCGGGACAAAGGGGGCGAGCAGTACTTC
CASRRLIRDKGGEQYF
>TRBV14|TRBD1|TRBJ2-7|NA
TGTGCCAGCAGCCAGAGGATACGGACAGGGAGGAACTACGAGCAGTACTTC
CASSQRIRTGRNYEQYF
>TRBV30|NA|TRBJ1-6|once
TGTGCCTGGAGTGTACGGCAGAGTAATTCACCCCTCCACTTT
CAWSVRQSNSPLHF
>TRBV6-5|TRBD1|TRBJ1-2|NA
TGTGCCAGCAGTCGGACAGGGGAGGCATATGGCTACACCTTC
CASSRTGEAYGYTF
>TRBV5-1|TRBD2|TRBJ2-3|NA
TGCGCCAGCAGCTTGGTATTCTCTAGCGGGGAAGATACGCAGTATTTT
CASSLVFSSGEDTQYF
>TRBV4-1|NA|TRBJ1-4|NA
TGCGCCAGCAGCCAAGATATGGAGCGCGGGGTAATCGAAAAACTGTTTTTT
CASSQDMERGVIEKLFF
>TRBV30|NA|TRBJ1-1|NA
TGTGCCTGGAGTGCCGTTCGGACAGTGAACACTGAAGCTTTCTTT
CAWSAVRTVNTEAFF
>TRBV18|NA|TRBJ1-1|NA
TGTGCCAGCTCACCAGGGGGCGGATTTATGAACACTGAAGCTTTCTTT
CASSPGGGFMNTEAFF
>TRBV4-2|NA|TRBJ2-2|NA
TGTGCCAGCAGCCAAGATGGGACCACCGGGGAGCTGTTTTTT
CASSQDGTTGELFF
>TRBV30|NA|TRBJ2-3|NA
TGTGCCGGGCAGGGTTCAGCAGATACGCAGTATTTT
CAGQGSADTQYF
>TRBV6-1|TRBD2|TRBJ2-3|NA
TGTGCCAGCAGTGGGGAGACTAGCGGGGGGCTGGATACGCAGTATTTT
CASSGETSGGLDTQYF
>TRBV6-4|NA|TRBJ1-2|once
TGTGCCAGCAGTAGGATACGGGACCCCAAGCATCTCTATGGCTACACCTTC
CASSRIRDPKHLYGYTF
>TRBV4-1|TRBD1|TRBJ1-2|once
TGCGCCAGCAGCCAACCGGGGACAGGGGGTGGCTACACCTTC
CASSQPGTGGGYTF
>TRBV6-5|NA|TRBJ2-7|NA
TGTGCCAGCAGTAGGGAGAGCTCCTACGAGCAGTACTTC
CASSRESSYEQYF
>TRBV10-3|NA|TRBJ2-3|NA
TGTGCCATCGGTCAAACGGAATATACGCAGTATTTT
CAIGQTEYTQYF
>TRBV5-1|TRBD2|TRBJ2-5|NA
TGCGCCAGCAGCGGCACGGGACTACCGGTTGAGACCCAGTACTTC
CASSGTGLPVETQYF
>TRBV6-5|NA|TRBJ1-1|few
TGTGCCAGCAGATCCCCCCAGCAGGGCAACACTGAAGCTTTCTTT
CASRSPQQGNTEAFF
>TRBV5-6|NA|TRBJ2-5|NA
TGTGCCAGCAGCTTCGGGAGACAAGAGACCCAGTACTTC
CASSFGRQETQYF
>TRBV30|TRBD1|TRBJ1-5|NA
TGTGCCAGCAACAGGGGTAGGGGGCAGCCCCAGCATTTT
CASNRGRGQPQHF
>TRBV30|NA|TRBJ2-2|NA
TGTGCCTGGACAGGTCCGAACACCGGGGAGCTGTTTTTT
CAWTGPNTGELFF
>TRBV5-5|TRBD2|TRBJ2-7|NA
TGTGCCAGCAGCCCGGGCTGGGGACTAGTACCTAACGAGCAGTACTTC
CASSPGWGLVPNEQYF
>TRBV5-6|TRBD1|TRBJ1-5|NA
TGTGCCAGCAGCGTAGGGACAGGGGAACCCAATCAGCCCCAGCATTTT
CASSVGTGEPNQPQHF
>TRBV30|TRBD1|TRBJ2-7|NA
TGTGCCTGGAGCCGGGACAGGGTCTTCCCCGAGCAGTACTTC
CAWSRDRVFPEQYF
>TRBV30|NA|TRBJ1-5|NA
TGTGCCTGGAGTAGGGTTAGCAATCAGCCCCAGCATTTT
CAWSRVSNQPQHF
>TRBV28|TRBD2|TRBJ2-1|few
TGTGCCAGCAGCGGGGGGGTTCAGGATGAGCAGTTCTTC
CASSGGVQDEQFF
>TRBV7-7|TRBD2|TRBJ2-5|NA
TGTGCCAGCTCCCTGGGGGGGGGAGAGACCCAGTACTTC
CASSLGGGETQYF
>TRBV5-6|NA|TRBJ2-5|NA
TGTGCCAGCAGCTCCGACCTAGCTGGGTACCAAGAGACCCAGTACTTC
CASSSDLAGYQETQYF
>TRBV7-9|TRBD1|TRBJ2-2|NA
TGTGCCAGCAGCTTGGGGACAGGGAACACCGGGGAGCTGTTTTTT
CASSLGTGNTGELFF
>TRBV4-1|NA|TRBJ2-7|NA
TGCGCCAGCAGCCACCCAAGGGGATCGACAGGAAAATCGTACGAGCAGTACTTC
CASSHPRGSTGKSYEQYF
>TRBV20-1|NA|TRBJ1-1|NA
TGCAGTGCCGCCCGGGACACTGAAGCTTTCTTT
CSAARDTEAFF
>TRBV11-2|TRBD1|TRBJ2-7|NA
TGTGCCAGCAGCTCCCTATCAGACAGGGGCTACGAGCAGTACTTC
CASSSLSDRGYEQYF
>TRBV27|NA|TRBJ2-3|NA
TGTGCCAGCAGTTTATGGGCCGGTTTCCTCACAGATACGCAGTATTTT
CASSLWAGFLTDTQYF
>TRBV28|NA|TRBJ1-2|once
TGTGCCAGCAGTGGACATGGCAACGGGGACTATGGCTACACCTTC
CASSGHGNGDYGYTF
>TRBV28|NA|TRBJ2-1|NA
TGTGCCAGCAGGCGGACTCAGAATGACAATGAGCAGTTCTTC
CASRRTQNDNEQFF
>TRBV19|TRBD1|TRBJ1-1|NA
TGTGCCAGTAGACCGGACAGGGGTAATGGTGAAGCTTTCTTT
CASRPDRGNGEAFF
>TRBV19|NA|TRBJ2-3|NA
TGTGCCAGTAGTATAGCGCCGTTTCGAGGGGCAGATACGCAGTATTTT
CASSIAPFRGADTQYF
>TRBV19|TRBD1|TRBJ1-2|NA
TGTGCCAGTAGTATCGGACAGGCCCCGAGTGGCTACACCTTC
CASSIGQAPSGYTF
>TRBV10-3|TRBD1|TRBJ1-4|NA
TGTGCCATCAGTGGGGACAGGGGGGGTGAAAAACTGTTTTTT
CAISGDRGGEKLFF
>TRBV30|NA|TRBJ2-6|NA
TGTGCCTGGAGTGTCATCCACAGGGCATTCTCTGGGGCCAACGTCCTGACTTTC
CAWSVIHRAFSGANVLTF
>TRBV5-6|NA|TRBJ2-3|once
TGTGCCAGCAGCTTGGGGTACCCCACAGATACGCAGTATTTT
CASSLGYPTDTQYF
>TRBV2|NA|TRBJ1-6|NA
TGTGCCAGCAAAATGACAGGATCTAATTCACCCCTCCACTTT
CASKMTGSNSPLHF
>TRBV27|TRBD1|TRBJ1-3|NA
TGTGCCAGCATGACTACGATCGACAGGGAGACGGGAGGAAACACCATATATTTT
CASMTTIDRETGGNTIYF